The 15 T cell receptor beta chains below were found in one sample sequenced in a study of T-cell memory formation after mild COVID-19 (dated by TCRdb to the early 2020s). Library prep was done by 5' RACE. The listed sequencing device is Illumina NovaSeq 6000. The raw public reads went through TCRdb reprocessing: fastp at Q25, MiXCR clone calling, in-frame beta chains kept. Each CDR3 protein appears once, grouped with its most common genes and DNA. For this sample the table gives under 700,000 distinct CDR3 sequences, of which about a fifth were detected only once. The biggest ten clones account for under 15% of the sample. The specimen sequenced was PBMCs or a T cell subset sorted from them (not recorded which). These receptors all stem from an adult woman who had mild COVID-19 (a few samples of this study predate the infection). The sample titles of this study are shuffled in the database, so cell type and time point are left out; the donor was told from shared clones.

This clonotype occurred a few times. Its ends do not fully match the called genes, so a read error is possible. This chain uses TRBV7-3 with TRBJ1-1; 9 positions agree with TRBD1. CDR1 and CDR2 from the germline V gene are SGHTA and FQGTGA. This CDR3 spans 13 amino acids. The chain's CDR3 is CASSPRDRATMIF. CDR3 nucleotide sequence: TGTGCCAGCAGCCCGAGGGACAGGGCTACTATGATCTTT.

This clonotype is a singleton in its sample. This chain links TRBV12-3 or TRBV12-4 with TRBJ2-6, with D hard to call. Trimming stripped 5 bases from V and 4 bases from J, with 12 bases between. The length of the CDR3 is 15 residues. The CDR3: CASSPHGQGANVLTF. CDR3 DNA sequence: TGTGCCAGCAGTCCGCATGGGCAGGGGGCCAACGTCCTGACTTTC.

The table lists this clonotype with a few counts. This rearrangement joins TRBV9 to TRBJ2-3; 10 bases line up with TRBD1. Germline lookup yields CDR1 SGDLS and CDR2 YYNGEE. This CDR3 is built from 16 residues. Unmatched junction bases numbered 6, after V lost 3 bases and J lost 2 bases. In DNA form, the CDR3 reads TGTGCCAGCAGCGCGTGGGGGACAGGGGTCACAGATACGCAGTATTTT. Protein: CASSAWGTGVTDTQYF. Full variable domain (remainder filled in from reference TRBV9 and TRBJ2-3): DSGVTQTPKHLITATGQRVTLRCSPRSGDLSVYWYQQSLDQGLQFLIQYYNGEERAKGNILERFSAQQFPDLHSELNLSSLELGDSALYFCASSAWGTGVTDTQYFGPGTRLTVL.

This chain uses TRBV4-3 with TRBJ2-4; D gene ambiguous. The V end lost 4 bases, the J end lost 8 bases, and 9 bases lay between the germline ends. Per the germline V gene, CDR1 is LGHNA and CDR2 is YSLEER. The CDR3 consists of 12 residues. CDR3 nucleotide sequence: TGCGCCAGCAGCCCGACCGGACACATTCAGTACTTC. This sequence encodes CASSPTGHIQYF.

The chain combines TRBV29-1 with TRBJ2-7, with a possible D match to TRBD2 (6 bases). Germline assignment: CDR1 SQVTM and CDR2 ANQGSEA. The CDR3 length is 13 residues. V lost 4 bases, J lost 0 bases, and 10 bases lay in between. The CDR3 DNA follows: TGCAGCGTTGTCTACGGGAGCTCCTACGAGCAGTACTTC. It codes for CSVVYGSSYEQYF.

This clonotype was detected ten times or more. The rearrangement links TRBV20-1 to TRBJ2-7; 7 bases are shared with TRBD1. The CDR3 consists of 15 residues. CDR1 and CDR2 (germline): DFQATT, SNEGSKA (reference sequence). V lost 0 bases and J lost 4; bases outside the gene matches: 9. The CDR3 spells CSARDPGQDWYEQYF. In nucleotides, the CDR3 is TGCAGTGCTAGAGACCCCGGACAGGACTGGTACGAGCAGTACTTC.

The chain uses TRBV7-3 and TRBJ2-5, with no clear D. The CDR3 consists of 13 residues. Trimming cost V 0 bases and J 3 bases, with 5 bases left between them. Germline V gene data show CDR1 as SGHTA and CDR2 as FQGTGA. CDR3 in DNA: TGTGCCAGCAGCTTAACGAACGAAGAGACCCAGTACTTC. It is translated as CASSLTNEETQYF. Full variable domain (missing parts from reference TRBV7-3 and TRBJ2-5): GAGVSQTPSNKVTEKGKYVELRCDPISGHTALYWYRQSLGQGPEFLIYFQGTGAADDSGLPNDRFFAVRPEGSVSTLKIQRTERGDSAVYLCASSLTNEETQYFGPGTRLLVL.

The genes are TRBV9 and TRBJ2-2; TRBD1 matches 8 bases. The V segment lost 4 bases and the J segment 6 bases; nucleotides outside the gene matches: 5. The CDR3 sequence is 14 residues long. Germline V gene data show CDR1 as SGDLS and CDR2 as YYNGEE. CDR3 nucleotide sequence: TGTGCCAGCAGCCCCCGGACAGGGTCCGGGGAGCTGTTTTTT. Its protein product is CASSPRTGSGELFF.

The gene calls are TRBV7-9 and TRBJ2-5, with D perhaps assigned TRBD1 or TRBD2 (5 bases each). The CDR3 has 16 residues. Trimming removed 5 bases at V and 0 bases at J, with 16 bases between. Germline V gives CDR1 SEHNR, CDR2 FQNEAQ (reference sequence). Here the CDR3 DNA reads TGTGCCAGCAGCATAAACCTGGGGGTGTACCAAGAGACCCAGTACTTC. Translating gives CASSINLGVYQETQYF.

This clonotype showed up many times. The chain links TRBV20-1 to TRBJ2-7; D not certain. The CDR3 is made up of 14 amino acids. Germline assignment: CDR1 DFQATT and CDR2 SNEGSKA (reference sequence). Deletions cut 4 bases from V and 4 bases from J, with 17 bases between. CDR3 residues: CSAKGGPQVYEQYF. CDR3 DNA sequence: TGCAGTGCTAAGGGCGGTCCCCAGGTTTACGAGCAGTACTTC.

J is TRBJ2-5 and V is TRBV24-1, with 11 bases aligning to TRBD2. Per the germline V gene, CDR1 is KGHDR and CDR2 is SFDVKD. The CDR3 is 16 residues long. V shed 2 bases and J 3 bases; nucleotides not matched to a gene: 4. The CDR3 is CATSDWATSGKETQYF. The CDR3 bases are TGTGCCACCAGTGATTGGGCGACTAGCGGGAAAGAGACCCAGTACTTC.

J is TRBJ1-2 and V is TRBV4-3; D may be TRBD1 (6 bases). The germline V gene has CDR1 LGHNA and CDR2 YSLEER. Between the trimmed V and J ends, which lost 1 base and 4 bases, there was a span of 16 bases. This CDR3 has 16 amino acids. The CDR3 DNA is TGCGCCAGCAGCCAAGTACAGGGCACAGGGCTCTATGGCTACACCTTC. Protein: CASSQVQGTGLYGYTF.

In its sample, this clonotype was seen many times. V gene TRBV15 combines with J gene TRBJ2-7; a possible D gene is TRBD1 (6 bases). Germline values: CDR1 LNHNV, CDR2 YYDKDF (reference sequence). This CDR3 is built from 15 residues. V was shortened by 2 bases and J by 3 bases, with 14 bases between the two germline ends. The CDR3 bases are TGTGCCACCAGCAGATATACAGGGAAAGGCTACGAGCAGTACTTC. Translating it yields CATSRYTGKGYEQYF.

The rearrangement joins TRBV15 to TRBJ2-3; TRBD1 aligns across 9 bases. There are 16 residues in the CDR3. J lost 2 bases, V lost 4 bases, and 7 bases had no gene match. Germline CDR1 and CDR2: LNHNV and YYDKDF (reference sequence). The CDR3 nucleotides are TGTGCCACCAGCACCTCGACAGGGGGACCCACAGATACGCAGTATTTT. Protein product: CATSTSTGGPTDTQYF.

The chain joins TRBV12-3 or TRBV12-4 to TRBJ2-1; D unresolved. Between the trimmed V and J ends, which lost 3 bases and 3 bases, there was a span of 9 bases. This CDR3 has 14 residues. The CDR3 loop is CASSLSRLYNEQFF. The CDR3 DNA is TGTGCCAGCAGTTTGTCCAGGCTCTACAATGAGCAGTTCTTC.